These 24 T cell receptor beta chains were sequenced from one sample in a study of glioma-infiltrating T cells (dated by TCRdb to about 2016). The data were produced on an Illumina MiSeq. TCR alpha and beta CDR3 regions were amplified with the iRepertoire nested amplicon-rescue multiplex PCR (arm-PCR) platform from RNA. TCRdb took the public reads, trimmed them with fastp at Q25, ran MiXCR for clone calling and kept in-frame beta chains. Each CDR3 protein gets just one entry, which takes the most common genes and DNA from the rows behind it. Within this sample are approximately 190,000 distinct CDR3 sequences, with 25% to 35% of them counted one time only. Around 20% of the sample is held by the ten biggest clonotypes. The sequencing sample was made of glioma tissue, nonneoplastic brain tissue, or PBMCs (not recorded which). The receptors were sampled from a human donor with low-grade glioma or glioblastoma, undergoing nonglioma brain surgery, or in good health (not recorded which).

V and J are TRBV20-1 and TRBJ2-7, with 9 bases matching TRBD2. Germline CDR1 is DFQATT and CDR2 is SNEGSKA (reference sequence). The CDR3 covers 12 residues. CDR3 DNA: TGCAGGGGACTAGCCCAAGGGTACGAGCAGTACTTC. Its protein product is CRGLAQGYEQYF.

In this sample, this clonotype turned up many times. J is TRBJ1-1 and V is TRBV6-5; D remains unclear. CDR3 length: 15 residues. Per the germline V gene, CDR1 is MNHEY and CDR2 is SVGAGI. The germline V and J ends were trimmed by 0 bases and 2 bases, with 10 bases remaining between them. The CDR3 sequence: CASSYSRQLNTEAFF. DNA for the CDR3: TGTGCCAGCAGTTACTCGAGGCAGCTCAACACTGAAGCTTTCTTT.

This clonotype was observed at least ten times. The chain combines TRBV7-2 with TRBJ1-2, with 11 bases lining up with TRBD1. Germline trimming cut 5 bases from V and 8 bases from J; bases unmatched to any gene: 10. The germline gives CDR1 SGHTA, CDR2 FQGNSA. CDR3 length: 15 residues. As DNA, the CDR3 is TGTGCCAGCAGCCTCAGGACAGGGGGCTTCGGAGGCTACACCTTC. It is translated as CASSLRTGGFGGYTF.

This clonotype was counted at least ten times. V usage is TRBV7-9 and J usage is TRBJ2-2; D is undetermined. V lost 1 base and J lost 3, with 9 bases in between. Germline V lookup: CDR1 SEHNR, CDR2 FQNEAQ (reference sequence). The CDR3 loop spans 15 amino acids. The CDR3 is CASSLVSEHTGELFF. CDR3 nucleotides: TGTGCCAGCAGCTTAGTCTCGGAGCACACCGGGGAGCTGTTTTTT.

The chain has TRBV20-1 and TRBJ2-7, with a tentative D call TRBD1 (6 bases). The ends were cut back, 4 bases at V and 3 bases at J, with 16 bases in the middle. The germline V gene encodes CDR1 DFQATT and CDR2 SNEGSKA (reference sequence). This CDR3 has 14 residues. CDR3 protein: CSAIPVQGDYEQYF. CDR3 bases: TGCAGTGCTATTCCGGTACAGGGAGACTACGAGCAGTACTTC.

This clonotype was seen many times. DNA of the CDR3: TGTGCCAGCAGTTTATCGGCATCCGGGCAGGGGTACGAGCAGTACTTC. This gives the protein CASSLSASGQGYEQYF. The chain joins TRBV27 to TRBJ2-7, with a possible D match to TRBD1 (6 bases). CDR1 is MNHEY and CDR2 is SMNVEV in the germline V gene (reference sequence). The length of the CDR3 is 16 residues. Trimming cost V 0 bases and J 4 bases, with 16 bases left between them.

The rearrangement joins TRBV28 to TRBJ1-2; TRBD1 matches at 7 bases. V shed 8 bases, J shed 4 bases, and the junction held 7 bases outside the gene matches. From germline, CDR1 is MDHEN and CDR2 SYDVKM. There are 13 residues in the CDR3. The CDR3 region has the DNA TGTGCCAGCGGGGACAGCCAAAGCTATGGCTACACCTTC. The encoded protein is CASGDSQSYGYTF.

The table lists this clonotype with many counts. This chain uses TRBV4-3 with TRBJ2-1; D may be TRBD1 or TRBD2 (5 bases each). With 0 bases removed from V and 6 bases from J, the gap between germline ends came to 18 bases. The V gene's germline CDR1 is LGHNA and CDR2 YSLEER. The CDR3 covers 17 residues. CDR3 DNA sequence: TGCGCCAGCAGCCAAGATATTTCCTGGGGCAGCGGCAATGAGCAGTTCTTC. This encodes CASSQDISWGSGNEQFF.

This clonotype has ten or more counts. V usage is TRBV20-1 and J usage is TRBJ1-2, with TRBD1 identical over 7 bases. V trimming: 4 bases; J trimming: 2 bases; junction bases outside the gene matches: 7. The CDR3 extends over 14 amino acids. The germline V gene encodes CDR1 DFQATT and CDR2 SNEGSKA (reference sequence). The CDR3 loop is CSATQPRGNYGYTF. The CDR3 bases are TGCAGTGCTACCCAACCCAGGGGGAACTATGGCTACACCTTC.

The rearrangement links TRBV19 to TRBJ1-5, with 11 bases matching TRBD1. The CDR3 covers 17 residues. After removal of 6 bases from V and 5 bases from J, the junction contained 12 bases not matched to a gene. CDR1 and CDR2 (germline): LNHDA, SQIVND (reference sequence). CDR3 sequence reads: CASRHRPGQGAYQPQHF. CDR3 bases: TGTGCCAGTAGACATCGCCCTGGACAGGGGGCTTATCAGCCCCAGCATTTT. The entire variable domain, with the rest obtained from reference TRBV19 and TRBJ1-5, is as follows: DGGITQSPKYLFRKEGQNVTLSCEQNLNHDAMYWYRQDPGQGLRLIYYSQIVNDFQKGDIAEGYSVSREKKESFPLTVTSAQKNPTAFYLCASRHRPGQGAYQPQHFGDGTRLSIL.

In DNA, the CDR3 is TGTGCCAGCAGCATCCTCGAAGGGTATAGTTCTGGAAACACCATATATTTT. It translates to CASSILEGYSSGNTIYF. The chain joins TRBV7-9 to TRBJ1-3, with D hard to call. This CDR3 spans 17 amino acids. Trimming pared 5 bases from V and 1 base from J, leaving 18 bases between. CDR1 and CDR2 (germline): SEHNR, FQNEAQ (reference sequence).

The chain employs TRBV5-6 and TRBJ2-3; D gene uncertain. This CDR3 spans 14 amino acids. Trimming left V 4 bases short and J 4 bases short, with 13 bases between. CDR1 and CDR2 (germline): SGHDT, YYEEEE. The CDR3 is CASSTTDAADTQYF. The CDR3 region has the DNA TGTGCCAGCAGCACAACCGACGCGGCAGATACGCAGTATTTT. Combining the CDR3 with reference TRBV5-6 and TRBJ2-3 gives the whole variable domain DAGVTQSPTHLIKTRGQQVTLRCSPKSGHDTVSWYQQALGQGPQFIFQYYEEEERQRGNFPDRFSGHQFPNYSSELNVNALLLGDSALYLCASSTTDAADTQYFGPGTRLTVL.

There are many counts of this clonotype. The rearrangement uses TRBV6-2 or TRBV6-3 and TRBJ1-2; D gene uncertain. Germline lookup yields CDR1 MNHEY and CDR2 SVGEGT. The CDR3 loop spans 14 amino acids. V dropped 2 bases and J dropped 3 bases, with 10 bases sitting between them. The CDR3 bases are TGTGCCAGCAGTTACCCAGGACGATACTATGGCTACACCTTC. Protein product: CASSYPGRYYGYTF.

The chain is built from TRBV4-1 and TRBJ2-7; D is unresolved. V was trimmed by 1 base and J by 1 base, leaving 5 bases between them. CDR3 length: 13 amino acids. Germline CDR1 and CDR2: MGHRA and YSYEKL. In nucleotides, the CDR3 is TGCGCCAGCAGCCAAGTACGGTCCTACGAGCAGTACTTC. Its translation: CASSQVRSYEQYF.

The rearrangement joins TRBV30 to TRBJ2-1, with D possibly matching TRBD2 (5 bases). From germline, CDR1 is GTSNPN and CDR2 SVGIG (reference sequence). The CDR3 loop spans 13 amino acids. The ends were cut back, 7 bases at V and 8 bases at J, with 18 bases in the middle. CDR3 region: CALSLGVEDEQFF. Here the CDR3 DNA reads TGTGCCTTATCATTGGGAGTTGAAGATGAGCAGTTCTTC.

The chain uses TRBV18 and TRBJ2-6; 7 nucleotides match TRBD1. This CDR3 is 16 amino acids long. V dropped 6 bases and J dropped 0; count of bases not matched to a gene: 5. Germline assignment: CDR1 KGHSH and CDR2 LQKENI. CDR3 nucleotides: TGTGCCAGCTCCCGACAGGGCGACTCTGGGGCCAACGTCCTGACTTTC. Translating it yields CASSRQGDSGANVLTF.

The J gene is TRBJ2-7, the V gene TRBV7-9, with 14 bases aligning to TRBD2. CDR3 size: 16 residues. Germline CDR1 is SEHNR and CDR2 is FQNEAQ (reference sequence). With 4 bases clipped from V and 1 base from J, the junction kept 3 bases outside the gene matches. The CDR3 reads CASSSWTSGRSYEQYF. The CDR3 nucleotides read TGTGCCAGCAGCTCTTGGACTAGCGGGAGGTCCTACGAGCAGTACTTC. The entire variable domain, with the rest obtained from reference TRBV7-9 and TRBJ2-7, is as follows: DTGVSQNPRHKITKRGQNVTFRCDPISEHNRLYWYRQTLGQGPEFLTYFQNEAQLEKSRLLSDRFSAERPKGSFSTLEIQRTEQGDSAMYLCASSSWTSGRSYEQYFGPGTRLTVT.

The J gene is TRBJ2-7, the V gene TRBV7-8, with D possibly being TRBD2 (5 bases). There are 16 residues in the CDR3. V was clipped by 3 bases and J by 0 bases, with 15 bases between them. CDR1 and CDR2 (germline): SGHVS, FQNEAQ. The DNA of the CDR3 is TGTGCCAGCAGCTTGGCCCGACTAACGTTCTCCTACGAGCAGTACTTC. It encodes CASSLARLTFSYEQYF.

Remarks on this clonotype: A much larger clone is a single base away; this may be a read error. The chain has TRBV10-3 and TRBJ1-1; D not certain. The germline gives CDR1 ENHRY, CDR2 SYGVKD. Trimming took off 3 bases at V and 11 bases at J, with 16 bases between the two ends. The CDR3 runs to 13 residues. The chain's CDR3 is CAISEGSMSFAFF. Here the CDR3 DNA reads TGTGCCATCAGTGAAGGGTCAATGAGCTTTGCTTTCTTT.

In its sample, this clonotype was seen many times. The chain carries TRBV27 and TRBJ1-4; perhaps TRBD1 as D (5 bases). CDR1 is MNHEY and CDR2 is SMNVEV in the germline V gene (reference sequence). The V and J ends lost 2 bases and 7 bases respectively, with 11 bases between them. CDR3 length: 14 residues. DNA for the CDR3: TGTGCCAGCAGTTTAGAGCAGGGTACTGAAAAACTGTTTTTT. Protein product: CASSLEQGTEKLFF.

Regarding this clonotype: One base away lies a much larger clone, so this may be a sequencing read error. V usage is TRBV28 and J usage is TRBJ2-2; D not certain. The length of the CDR3 is 14 residues. Germline V lookup: CDR1 MDHEN, CDR2 SYDVKM. V was shortened by 3 bases and J by 7 bases, with 12 bases between the two germline ends. The CDR3 region is CASSLIESNGELFF. In DNA form, the CDR3 reads TGTGCCAGCAGTTTGATAGAGAGCAACGGGGAGCTGTTTTTT.

The V call is TRBV10-3, the J call TRBJ2-2; D is unclear. Per germline, CDR1 ENHRY and CDR2 SYGVKD. The CDR3 covers 13 residues. Between the trimmed V and J ends, which lost 1 base and 9 bases, there was a span of 9 bases. Here the CDR3 DNA reads TGTGCCATCAGTGAGTATAATTCTAGGGAGCTGTTTTTT. Translating gives CAISEYNSRELFF.

A few counts support this clonotype. The rearrangement joins TRBV2 to TRBJ1-3, with a tentative D call TRBD1 (6 bases). Germline CDR1 is SNHLY and CDR2 is FYNNEI. The CDR3 loop spans 16 amino acids. The V gene lost 2 bases and the J gene lost 7 bases, with 18 bases spanning the gap. DNA of the CDR3: TGTGCCAGCAGTGAAACGGGGGGGCGACCCCGTAACACCATATATTTT. Translating gives CASSETGGRPRNTIYF.

The chain recombines TRBV12-3 or TRBV12-4 with TRBJ2-3, with D tentatively TRBD2 (7 bases). This CDR3 is 14 amino acids long. The V end lost 6 bases, the J end lost 4 bases, and 14 bases lay between the germline ends. CDR3 amino acids: CASSLGGGPDTQYF. In DNA form, the CDR3 reads TGTGCCAGCAGCCTGGGGGGGGGCCCAGATACGCAGTATTTT.